This T cell receptor (beta chain) appears in the sequencing data of a study of beta chain features in type 1 diabetes. On the study more broadly: Healthy donors resembled patients in age, gender and cell yields. Overall study results and limits: Patients with Type 1 diabetes showed moderately but significantly shorter TCRB CDR3s in all four CD4+ subsets. Across patients, naive, central memory and Treg TCRB repertoires exhibited apparently greater similarity than was observed across healthy donors. There were fewer insertions and more deletions at the VDJ junctions of type 1 diabetes patients.

The study reverse transcribed the entire isolated RNA, so it sequenced expressed TCRB transcripts. The protocol was immunoSEQ multiplex PCR, while the TCRdb copy is restricted to in-frame clones and leaves out a portion. This table has around 140,000 clones, 9% appearing once. V was pared by 1 base and J by 0 bases, with 7 bases of the junction left unmatched. The V gene's germline CDR1 is SGHRS and CDR2 YFSETQ. CDR3 size: 18 residues. Of note for this clone: Its antigen is still unknown.

Isolation of CD4+ naive, central memory, regulatory and stem cell-like memory cells was achieved by sorting via CD45RO/CCR7/CD25/CD127/CD95/CD27. The chain employs TRBV5-1 and TRBJ2-3, with 11 bases aligning to TRBD2. This sequence originates from a man aged 25-45 years with type 1 diabetes. Specimen: central memory CD4+ T cells from blood. Here the CDR3 reads CASSLSSIAGGSTDTQYF. CDR3 bases: TGCGCCAGCAGCTTGTCCTCTATAGCGGGGGGGAGCACAGATACGCAGTATTTT.